This T cell receptor beta chain was identified in a study of blood T cells in healthy people across ages (dated by TCRdb to between 2015 and 2016). For the study in its entirety: In model experiments, roughly one uniquely barcoded TCR beta cDNA molecule per two T cells was captured by template switching. Age-related changes in TCR beta repertoire diversity were measured in the study by deep sequencing normalized with unique cDNA molecular identifiers. Donors were grouped into four age groups: young (average about 15 years), middle-aged (less than 40), aged (62) and long-lived (approximately 75). To avoid experimental bias, donors of different ages were distributed randomly across sequencing lanes. Using the same blood draw, the study looked at two additional independent replicas of 1 million unique cDNA reads for two donors, one aged 18 to 30 and the other aged 80 or older. On the study overall, not on this receptor specifically: The CMV infection status of donors was not known, potentially confounding age-related changes in expanded clonotypes. Estimates of total diversity from one million sequenced T cells were regarded as lower bounds and underestimates. The long-lived group showed more naive CD4+ T cells, fewer expanded clones and increased TCR diversity than the aged group, suggesting age selection. As age increased, observed TCR beta diversity per million T cells dropped in a roughly linear way, and a significant reduction was already evident by age 40. Since profiling was done on bulk unsorted PBMCs, naive and antigen-experienced compartments could not be conclusively compared. There was a strong correlation between observed TCR beta diversity and the percentage of naive T cells measured by flow cytometry.

The library was prepared using 5' RACE. The data were produced on an Illumina HiSeq 2500. A second PCR of roughly 7 to 11 cycles was performed with a sample-barcoded 5' primer and a J-beta primer mix. A unique molecular identifier was introduced onto each TCR beta cDNA molecule by a template-switch 5' adaptor carrying 12 random nucleotides. Each sample yielded at least 2.5 million CDR3-containing paired-end reads. The Mint cDNA synthesis kit, primed by a TRBC-specific oligonucleotide, was used to synthesize first-strand cDNA from all RNA. After uracil-DNA glycosylase treatment, a first 18-cycle PCR used universal primers M1SS and BC2_uni_R on all cDNA. Per the source publication's procedure: For normalization, 1 million high-quality reads were randomly selected from each sample, with every read carrying a distinct molecular identifier. Reads sharing molecular identifiers were discarded rather than binned into consensus sequences. MiTCR, run with a Q25 quality threshold and the strictest error-elimination algorithm, handled CDR3 identification, clonotype clustering and error correction. Lower-bound total TCR beta diversity was estimated with a nonparametric unseen species model using Euler transformation. TCRdb trimmed the raw reads at Q25, called clones with MiXCR and kept productive beta chains. Rows with one shared CDR3 protein collapse into an entry with the most common genes and DNA. These V and J calls are TCRdb output, not the study's own analysis. The sample profile shows 850,000 or so distinct CDR3 sequences; under 35% of them were found once. Roughly 17% of the sample is in the top ten clones.

Donors were under 40 systemically healthy Caucasian individuals from Russia aged about 6 to 100 years. About 9.6 milliliters of peripheral blood were collected from each donor into EDTA-treated Vacutainer tubes. Ficoll-Paque density-gradient centrifugation was used to isolate PBMCs, with at least 6.5 million obtained per sample. Total RNA, at least 6 micrograms per sample, was extracted from PBMCs with Trizol reagent. The percentages of naive CD45RAhigh/CD27high T cells were determined by flow cytometry on a PBMC aliquot from every donor. At least ten counts were recorded for this clonotype. The antigen it binds to is not known. Base qualities are not recorded, but no much larger clone differs from it by a single base. The sample comprised blood. This TCR was sampled from a woman at least 80 years old in good health.

The DNA is TGTGCCACCAGTGCCCCCGGGGCGGAGAGCACAGATACGCAGTATTTT. Its amino acids are CATSAPGAESTDTQYF. The sequence joins TRBV24-1 to TRBJ2-3; the D region may be TRBD1 or TRBD2, each matching 5 bases equally. V and J are truncated by 5 bases and 0 bases respectively, leaving an intervening sequence of 14 bases. The CDR3 runs 16 amino acids, cysteine and phenylalanine included. Only CDR3 DNA is held: 48 bases, read in frame from base 1. Via the germline V gene, CDR1 is KGHDR and CDR2 SFDVKD.